The 29 T cell receptor beta chains below come from one sample, sequenced in a study of cytomegalovirus exposure and HLA in healthy donors. TCRdb keeps only in-frame clones here, not all; method: immunoSEQ multiplex PCR. The data show under 200,000 clones, with roughly nine tenths seen just once and 4.5% to 7% held by the top ten. Sequences were obtained from PBMCs. Receptor source: a woman aged 25 to 39 in good health and CMV-seronegative.

V and J are TRBV6-6 and TRBJ1-1; tentatively, D is TRBD1 (5 bases). This CDR3 has 15 residues. The V gene lost 5 bases and the J gene lost 7 bases, with 20 bases spanning the gap. Germline CDR1 reads MNHNY; CDR2 reads SVGAGI (reference sequence). CDR3 loop: CASSDPGGARDEAFF. The CDR3, as DNA: TGTGCCAGCAGTGATCCGGGGGGTGCTAGGGATGAAGCTTTCTTT.

The V gene is TRBV4-1, the J gene TRBJ1-2; the D is unclear. Germline V lookup: CDR1 MGHRA, CDR2 YSYEKL. V lost 0 bases, J lost 2 bases, and 7 bases lay in between. This CDR3 region has 14 residues. CDR3: CASSQDDGNYGYTF. The CDR3 nucleotides read TGCGCCAGCAGCCAAGATGACGGAAACTATGGCTACACCTTC.

This chain joins TRBV6-1 and TRBJ1-4; D possibly corresponds to TRBD1 (5 bases). Trimming stripped 0 bases from V and 6 bases from J, with 14 bases between. There are 16 residues in the CDR3. The germline CDR1 and CDR2 sequences are MNHNS and SASEGT. Here the CDR3 DNA reads TGTGCCAGCAGTGAAGCCAGGAACTTGGGGCATGAAAAACTGTTTTTT. Translated: CASSEARNLGHEKLFF.

The chain carries TRBV6-5 and TRBJ1-1, with TRBD1 as a possible D gene (6 bases). Germline-derived CDR1 and CDR2 are MNHEY and SVGAGI. The CDR3 runs 15 residues. The germline V and J ends were trimmed by 2 bases and 3 bases, with 13 bases remaining between them. As DNA, the CDR3 is TGTGCCAGCAGTTACACCGACAGGCCCTACACTGAAGCTTTCTTT. This encodes CASSYTDRPYTEAFF.

The genes are TRBV7-2 and TRBJ1-3, with a tentative D call TRBD1 (6 bases). Trimming stripped 2 bases from V and 0 bases from J, with 8 bases between. The CDR3 has 15 residues. Germline V CDR1 and CDR2: SGHTA, FQGNSA. This CDR3 is CASSLTGNSGNTIYF. The CDR3 DNA follows: TGTGCCAGCAGCTTAACAGGGAACTCTGGAAACACCATATATTTT.

The chain recombines TRBV9 with TRBJ1-2; the D gene is possibly TRBD1 (5 bases). V lost 4 bases, J lost 8 bases, and 15 bases lay in between. The CDR3 is 13 residues long. The V gene's germline CDR1 is SGDLS and CDR2 YYNGEE. The CDR3 here is CASSPDPRGGYTF. The DNA for the CDR3 is TGTGCCAGCAGCCCGGACCCGAGGGGCGGCTACACCTTC.

Comment on this clone: The CDR3 end shows no conserved phenylalanine or tryptophan, and so a read error is likely. The DNA is omitted, as the CDR3 cannot be located on it reliably, and the CDR3 follows TCRdb's listing. The chain has TRBV14 and TRBJ1-2. The CDR3 length equals 13 residues, ends included. Germline V gene sequence: CDR1 SGHDN, CDR2 FVKESK. The CDR3: CASSQDKRVGPVV.

V usage is TRBV28 and J usage is TRBJ2-7; 7 bases line up with TRBD1. Germline assignment: CDR1 MDHEN and CDR2 SYDVKM. CDR3 length equals 17 residues. V lost 5 bases, J lost 4 bases, and 17 bases stayed unmatched. As DNA, the CDR3 is TGTGCCAGCAGTGGACGTGATTCACAGGGGACACTTTACGAGCAGTACTTC. Amino acids: CASSGRDSQGTLYEQYF.

The chain joins TRBV6-5 to TRBJ1-3; D gene uncertain. Looked up from germline, CDR1 is MNHEY and CDR2 is SVGAGI. The CDR3 is 13 amino acids. The germline V and J ends were trimmed by 4 bases and 2 bases, with 6 bases remaining between them. CDR3 DNA: TGTGCCAGCAGTTCCGTCACTGGAAACACCATATATTTT. Translated: CASSSVTGNTIYF.

J is TRBJ2-1 and V is TRBV6-4, with 11 nucleotides matching TRBD2. V lost 5 bases to trimming and J lost 8 bases; unmatched junction nucleotides: 8. Per germline, CDR1 MRHNA and CDR2 SNTAGT. There are 15 residues in the CDR3. CDR3 bases: TGTGCCAGCAGTCCAACTAGCGGGAGTGCGGATGAGCAGTTCTTC. It is translated as CASSPTSGSADEQFF.

This clone was seen only a few times. The V gene is TRBV7-8, the J gene TRBJ1-1; D not resolved. CDR3 length: 14 residues. Trimming removed 3 bases at V and 4 bases at J, with 12 bases between. The germline V gene has CDR1 SGHVS and CDR2 FQNEAQ. The CDR3 reads CASSFNKEGTEAFF. CDR3 coding DNA: TGTGCCAGCAGCTTTAACAAGGAGGGCACTGAAGCTTTCTTT.

This chain links TRBV19 with TRBJ2-5; 16 bases line up with TRBD2. Losses at the gene ends were 4 bases for V and 7 bases for J; bases not matched to a gene: 3. The CDR3 is 15 amino acids. Looked up from germline, CDR1 is LNHDA and CDR2 is SQIVND (reference sequence). The CDR3 DNA reads TGTGCCAGTAGTACGGGGACTAGCGGGAGGGGGACCCAGTACTTC. It specifies CASSTGTSGRGTQYF.

The V call is TRBV7-9, the J call TRBJ1-5; D remains unclear. CDR1 is SEHNR and CDR2 is FQNEAQ in the germline V gene (reference sequence). The CDR3 is 13 residues long. Trimming took 5 bases from V and 4 from J, leaving 9 bases between them. For the CDR3, the DNA is TGTGCCAGCAGCGCGGCTGCAAATCAGCCCCAGCATTTT. As protein: CASSAAANQPQHF. The entire variable domain, with the rest obtained from reference TRBV7-9 and TRBJ1-5, is as follows: DTGVSQNPRHKITKRGQNVTFRCDPISEHNRLYWYRQTLGQGPEFLTYFQNEAQLEKSRLLSDRFSAERPKGSFSTLEIQRTEQGDSAMYLCASSAAANQPQHFGDGTRLSIL.

This sequence joins TRBV2 and TRBJ2-5; no clear D gene. Germline loops: CDR1 SNHLY, CDR2 FYNNEI. V lost 2 bases and J lost 5, with 12 bases in between. This CDR3 spans 14 amino acids. The CDR3: CASSERSIVETQYF. In DNA, the CDR3 is TGTGCCAGCAGTGAACGGTCTATCGTGGAGACCCAGTACTTC.

In this sample, this clone turned up a few times. The chain links TRBV4-2 to TRBJ2-7; the D is unclear. Germline V lookup: CDR1 LGHNA, CDR2 YNFKEQ. This CDR3 is 13 amino acids long. V lost 4 bases and J 2 bases, leaving 9 bases between the germline ends. The CDR3 DNA reads as TGTGCCAGCAGCCTGGACGGTCCCTACGAGCAGTACTTC. As protein: CASSLDGPYEQYF.

The sample holds a few counts of this clone. This chain connects TRBV5-4 to TRBJ1-1; D not certain. The ends were cut back, 3 bases at V and 4 bases at J, with 10 bases in the middle. CDR1 is SGHNT and CDR2 is YYREEE in the germline V gene (reference sequence). The CDR3 contains 13 residues. CDR3 amino acids: CASSSRITTEAFF. The CDR3 coding sequence is TGTGCCAGCAGCTCCCGCATCACCACTGAAGCTTTCTTT. Complete variable domain (other parts from reference TRBV5-4 and TRBJ1-1): ETGVTQSPTHLIKTRGQQVTLRCSSQSGHNTVSWYQQALGQGPQFIFQYYREEENGRGNFPPRFSGLQFPNYSSELNVNALELDDSALYLCASSSRITTEAFFGQGTRLTVV.

This rearrangement joins TRBV9 to TRBJ1-2; 7 positions agree with TRBD1. V gave up 3 bases and J gave up 7 bases; unmatched junction bases: 9. The length of the CDR3 is 14 residues. Germline CDR1 reads SGDLS; CDR2 reads YYNGEE. CDR3 DNA sequence: TGTGCCAGCAGCGCCCCGACAGGGTTCTTTGGCTACACCTTC. It yields the protein CASSAPTGFFGYTF.

The chain couples TRBV6-5 to TRBJ1-2, with a weak D call TRBD1 (5 bases). The V gene lost 2 bases and the J gene lost 8 bases, with 12 bases spanning the gap. This CDR3 spans 13 amino acids. Germline values: CDR1 MNHEY, CDR2 SVGAGI. Here the CDR3 reads CASSYVGVGGYTF. The CDR3 coding sequence is TGTGCCAGCAGTTACGTAGGGGTCGGGGGCTACACCTTC.

In DNA, the CDR3 is TGTGCCAGCAGCTTGGACCGATACGAGCAGTACTTC. Amino acids: CASSLDRYEQYF. The V gene is TRBV5-5, the J gene TRBJ2-7; D unresolved. CDR3 size: 12 residues. The germline CDR1 and CDR2 sequences are SGHKS and YYEKEE (reference sequence). The germline V and J ends were trimmed by 0 bases and 4 bases, with 5 bases remaining between them.

V usage is TRBV6-5 and J usage is TRBJ1-1; D is ambiguous. This CDR3 has 13 amino acids. V gave up 4 bases and J gave up 1 base, with 7 bases separating them. Germline CDR1 is MNHEY and CDR2 is SVGAGI. DNA of the CDR3: TGTGCCAGCAGTTTTCTCCGGAACACTGAAGCTTTCTTT. It yields the protein CASSFLRNTEAFF.

This chain connects TRBV27 to TRBJ1-5; unclear D gene. The length of the CDR3 is 9 residues. V was pared by 9 bases and J by 8 bases, with 5 bases between. Germline loops: CDR1 MNHEY, CDR2 SMNVEV (reference sequence). The CDR3 nucleotides are TGTGCCAGTGGGAAGCCCCAGCATTTT. As protein: CASGKPQHF.

As for this clone: The identical CDR3 is also encoded by other nucleotide sequences in the sample. V gene TRBV27 combines with J gene TRBJ2-7; 8 bases are shared with TRBD1. Germline values: CDR1 MNHEY, CDR2 SMNVEV (reference sequence). The CDR3 loop spans 15 amino acids. Trimming at V came to 1 base and at J to 3 bases, leaving 5 bases not matched to a gene. The CDR3 here is CASSLLAGGFYEQYF. The CDR3, as DNA: TGTGCCAGCAGTTTATTGGCAGGGGGCTTCTACGAGCAGTACTTC.

This clone has a handful of counts. This rearrangement joins TRBV7-9 to TRBJ1-1; D remains ambiguous. This CDR3 region has 13 residues. With 3 bases removed from V and 4 bases from J, the gap between germline ends came to 9 bases. Germline V gives CDR1 SEHNR, CDR2 FQNEAQ (reference sequence). CDR3 in amino acids: CASSLEESTEAFF. In DNA form, the CDR3 reads TGTGCCAGCAGCTTGGAGGAGTCCACTGAAGCTTTCTTT.

V is TRBV4-1 and J is TRBJ2-3, with unresolved D. CDR1 MGHRA and CDR2 YSYEKL come from the germline V gene. Between the trimmed V and J ends, which lost 4 bases and 0 bases, there was a span of 11 bases. This CDR3 spans 15 amino acids. Here the CDR3 reads CASSPTQFSTDTQYF. In DNA form, the CDR3 reads TGCGCCAGCAGCCCGACTCAGTTTAGCACAGATACGCAGTATTTT.

This chain uses TRBV5-1 with TRBJ2-2; TRBD2 matches at 12 bases. This CDR3 comprises 17 residues. Germline V gene data show CDR1 as SGHRS and CDR2 as YFSETQ. Losses at the gene ends were 5 bases for V and 0 bases for J; bases not matched to a gene: 5. CDR3: CASRRTSGGSNTGELFF. CDR3 nucleotides: TGCGCCAGCAGACGTACTAGCGGGGGGTCGAACACCGGGGAGCTGTTTTTT.

V usage is TRBV7-8 and J usage is TRBJ2-7, with D tentatively TRBD1 or TRBD2 (5 bases each). This CDR3 contains 16 residues. Germline CDR1 reads SGHVS; CDR2 reads FQNEAQ. V gave up 5 bases and J gave up 2 bases, with 19 bases separating them. This CDR3 is CASSPDVAGATYEQYF. For the CDR3, the DNA is TGTGCCAGCAGCCCCGACGTGGCCGGGGCGACCTACGAGCAGTACTTC.

The V call is TRBV11-2, the J call TRBJ1-2; tentatively, D is TRBD1 (6 bases). The CDR3 spans 15 residues. The V gene lost 5 bases and the J gene lost 0 bases, with 13 bases spanning the gap. Looked up from germline, CDR1 is SGHAT and CDR2 is FQNNGV. The CDR3 loop reads CASSLSGTSNYGYTF. CDR3 in DNA: TGTGCCAGCAGCCTAAGCGGGACATCTAACTATGGCTACACCTTC.

This sequence joins TRBV6-6 and TRBJ2-1, with 7 bases aligning to TRBD2. CDR1 MNHNY and CDR2 SVGAGI come from the germline V gene (reference sequence). The J segment lost 10 bases and the V segment lost 4 bases, leaving 1 base of the junction unmatched. The CDR3 spans 11 residues. The CDR3 region has the DNA TGTGCCAGCAGTTGGGGGGGAGAGCAGTTCTTC. Translated, it gives CASSWGGEQFF.

J is TRBJ2-1 and V is TRBV6-6; possible D gene TRBD2, 5 bases. V gave up 2 bases and J gave up 10 bases, with 21 bases separating them. The CDR3 has 16 residues. CDR1 and CDR2 from the germline V gene are MNHNY and SVGAGI (reference sequence). CDR3 in amino acids: CASSYRVAGGGEEQFF. The CDR3 region has the DNA TGTGCCAGCAGTTACCGGGTTGCGGGCGGCGGCGAGGAGCAGTTCTTC.